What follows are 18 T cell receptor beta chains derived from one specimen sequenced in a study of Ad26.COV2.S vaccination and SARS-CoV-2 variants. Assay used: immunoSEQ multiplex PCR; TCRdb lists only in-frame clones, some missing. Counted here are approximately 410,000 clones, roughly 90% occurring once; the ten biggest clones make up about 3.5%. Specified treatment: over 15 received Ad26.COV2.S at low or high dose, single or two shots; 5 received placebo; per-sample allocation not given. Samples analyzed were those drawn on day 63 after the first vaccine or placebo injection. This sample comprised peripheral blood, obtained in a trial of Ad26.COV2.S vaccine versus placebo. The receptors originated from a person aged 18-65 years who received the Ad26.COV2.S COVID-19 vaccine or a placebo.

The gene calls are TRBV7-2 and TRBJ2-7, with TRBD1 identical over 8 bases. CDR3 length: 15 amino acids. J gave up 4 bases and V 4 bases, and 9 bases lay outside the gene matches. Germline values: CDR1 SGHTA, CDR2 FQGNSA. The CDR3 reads CASSWAGQGFYEQYF. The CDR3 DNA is TGTGCCAGCAGCTGGGCTGGACAGGGCTTTTACGAGCAGTACTTC.

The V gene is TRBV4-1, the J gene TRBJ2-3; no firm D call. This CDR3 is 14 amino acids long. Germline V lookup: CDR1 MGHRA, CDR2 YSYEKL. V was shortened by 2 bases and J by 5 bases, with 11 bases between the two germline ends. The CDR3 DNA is TGCGCCAGCAGCCAAAGGGCCGACGGAGATACGCAGTATTTT. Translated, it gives CASSQRADGDTQYF.

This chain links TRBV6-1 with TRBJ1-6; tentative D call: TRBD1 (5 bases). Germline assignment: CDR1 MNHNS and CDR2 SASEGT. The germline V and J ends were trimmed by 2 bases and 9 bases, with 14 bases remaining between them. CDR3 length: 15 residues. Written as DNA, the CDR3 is TGTGCCAGCAGTGAACGGTCGCAGGGAACTTCACCCCTCCACTTT. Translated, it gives CASSERSQGTSPLHF.

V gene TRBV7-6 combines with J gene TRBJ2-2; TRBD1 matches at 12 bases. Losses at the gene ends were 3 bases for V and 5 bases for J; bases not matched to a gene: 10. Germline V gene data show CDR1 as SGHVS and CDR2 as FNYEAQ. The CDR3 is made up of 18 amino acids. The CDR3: CASSFPPGQGAWTGELFF. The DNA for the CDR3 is TGTGCCAGCAGCTTCCCACCGGGACAGGGGGCATGGACCGGGGAGCTGTTTTTT. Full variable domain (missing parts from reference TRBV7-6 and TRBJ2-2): GAGVSQSPRYKVTKRGQDVALRCDPISGHVSLYWYRQALGQGPEFLTYFNYEAQQDKSGLPNDRFSAERPEGSISTLTIQRTEQRDSAMYRCASSFPPGQGAWTGELFFGEGSRLTVL.

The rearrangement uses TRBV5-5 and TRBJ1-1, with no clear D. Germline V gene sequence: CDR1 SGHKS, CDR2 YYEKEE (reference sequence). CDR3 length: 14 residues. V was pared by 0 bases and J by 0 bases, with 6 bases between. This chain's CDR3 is CASSLGSLNTEAFF. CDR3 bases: TGTGCCAGCAGCTTGGGGTCTCTGAACACTGAAGCTTTCTTT.

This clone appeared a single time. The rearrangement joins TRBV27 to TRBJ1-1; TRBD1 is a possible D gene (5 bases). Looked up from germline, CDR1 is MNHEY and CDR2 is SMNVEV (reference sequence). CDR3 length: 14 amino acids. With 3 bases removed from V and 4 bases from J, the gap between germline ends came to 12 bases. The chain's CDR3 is CASSFGTRTTEAFF. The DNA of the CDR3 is TGTGCCAGCAGTTTCGGGACTCGGACCACTGAAGCTTTCTTT.

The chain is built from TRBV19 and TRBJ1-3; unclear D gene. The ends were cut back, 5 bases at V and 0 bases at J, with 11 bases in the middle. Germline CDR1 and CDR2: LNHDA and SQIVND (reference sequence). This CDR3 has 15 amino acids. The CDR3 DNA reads TGTGCCAGTAGTTTACGACGAGACTCTGGAAACACCATATATTTT. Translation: CASSLRRDSGNTIYF. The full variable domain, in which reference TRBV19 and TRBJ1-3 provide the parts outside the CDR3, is DGGITQSPKYLFRKEGQNVTLSCEQNLNHDAMYWYRQDPGQGLRLIYYSQIVNDFQKGDIAEGYSVSREKKESFPLTVTSAQKNPTAFYLCASSLRRDSGNTIYFGEGSWLTVV.

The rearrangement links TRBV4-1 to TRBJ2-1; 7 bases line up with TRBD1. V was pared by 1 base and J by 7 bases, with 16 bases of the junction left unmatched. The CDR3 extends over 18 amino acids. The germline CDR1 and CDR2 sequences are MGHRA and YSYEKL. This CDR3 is CASSQVPIDRVGLNEQFF. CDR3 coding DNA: TGCGCCAGCAGCCAAGTACCAATCGACAGGGTGGGTTTGAATGAGCAGTTCTTC.

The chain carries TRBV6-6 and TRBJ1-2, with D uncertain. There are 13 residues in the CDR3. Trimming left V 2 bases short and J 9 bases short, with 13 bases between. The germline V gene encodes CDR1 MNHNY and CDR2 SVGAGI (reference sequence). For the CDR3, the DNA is TGTGCCAGCAGTTACGAGGGTAGGAATCGCTACACCTTC. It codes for CASSYEGRNRYTF.

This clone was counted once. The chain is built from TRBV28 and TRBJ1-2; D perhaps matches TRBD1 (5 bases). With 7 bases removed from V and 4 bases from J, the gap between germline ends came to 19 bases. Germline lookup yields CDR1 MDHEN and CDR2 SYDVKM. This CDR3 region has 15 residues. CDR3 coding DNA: TGTGCCAGCACCCTCGGGACCCGTTCTAGCTATGGCTACACCTTC. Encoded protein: CASTLGTRSSYGYTF.

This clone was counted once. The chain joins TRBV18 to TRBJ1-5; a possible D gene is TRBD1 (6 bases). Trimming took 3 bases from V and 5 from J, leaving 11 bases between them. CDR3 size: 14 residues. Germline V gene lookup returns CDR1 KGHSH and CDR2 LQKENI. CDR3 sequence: CASSPGDTDQPQHF. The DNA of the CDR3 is TGTGCCAGCTCACCTGGGGACACCGATCAGCCCCAGCATTTT.

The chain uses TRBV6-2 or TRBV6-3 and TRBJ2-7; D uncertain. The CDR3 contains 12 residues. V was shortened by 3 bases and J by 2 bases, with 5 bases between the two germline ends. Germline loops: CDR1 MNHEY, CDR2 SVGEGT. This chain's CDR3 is CASSYKAYEQYF. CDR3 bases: TGTGCCAGCAGTTATAAGGCCTACGAGCAGTACTTC.

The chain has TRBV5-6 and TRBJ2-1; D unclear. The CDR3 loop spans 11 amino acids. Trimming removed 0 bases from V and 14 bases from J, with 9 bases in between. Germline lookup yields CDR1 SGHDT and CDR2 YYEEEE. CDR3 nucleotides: TGTGCCAGCAGCTTGGGGCTTCGGGAGTTCTTC. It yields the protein CASSLGLREFF.

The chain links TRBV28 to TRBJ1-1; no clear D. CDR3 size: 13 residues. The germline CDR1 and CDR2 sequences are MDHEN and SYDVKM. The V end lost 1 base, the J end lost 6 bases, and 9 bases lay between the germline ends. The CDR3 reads CASSLSHIPEAFF. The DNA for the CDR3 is TGTGCCAGCAGTTTATCTCATATCCCTGAAGCTTTCTTT.

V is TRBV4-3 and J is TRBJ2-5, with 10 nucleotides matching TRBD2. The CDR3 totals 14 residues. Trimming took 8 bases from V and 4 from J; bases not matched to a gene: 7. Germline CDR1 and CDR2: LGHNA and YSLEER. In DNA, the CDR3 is TGCGCCAGCTCAGCGGGGGGGCTTGGAGAGACCCAGTACTTC. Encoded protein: CASSAGGLGETQYF.

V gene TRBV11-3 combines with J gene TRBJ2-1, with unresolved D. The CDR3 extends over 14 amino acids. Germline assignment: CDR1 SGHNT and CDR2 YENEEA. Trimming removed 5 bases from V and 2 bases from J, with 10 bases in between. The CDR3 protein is CASSMDFPYNEQFF. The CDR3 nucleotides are TGTGCCAGCAGCATGGATTTTCCCTACAATGAGCAGTTCTTC.

CDR3 amino acids: CASGNTEAFF. DNA of the CDR3: TGTGCCAGTGGTAACACTGAAGCTTTCTTT. The chain links TRBV19 to TRBJ1-1, with D unresolved. The length of the CDR3 is 10 residues. Between the trimmed V and J ends, which lost 8 bases and 2 bases, there was a span of 3 bases. Germline lookup yields CDR1 LNHDA and CDR2 SQIVND (reference sequence). Full variable domain (rest looked up from reference TRBV19 and TRBJ1-1): DGGITQSPKYLFRKEGQNVTLSCEQNLNHDAMYWYRQDPGQGLRLIYYSQIVNDFQKGDIAEGYSVSREKKESFPLTVTSAQKNPTAFYLCASGNTEAFFGQGTRLTVV.

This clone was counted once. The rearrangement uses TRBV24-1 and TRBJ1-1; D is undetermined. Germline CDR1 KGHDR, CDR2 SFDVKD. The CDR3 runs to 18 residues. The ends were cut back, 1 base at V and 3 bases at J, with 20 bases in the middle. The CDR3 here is CATSDLIDGTTSDTEAFF. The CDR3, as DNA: TGTGCCACCAGTGATTTAATCGACGGCACTACTTCGGACACTGAAGCTTTCTTT.